Sequencing of this T cell receptor beta chain was carried out in a study of technical replicates of blood from a handful of donors. Repertoires were generated with immunoSEQ multiplex PCR, while TCRdb's copy carries only in-frame clones and drops some. The table lists 95,000 to 100,000 clones, under 97% of them singletons. The sequence derives from a human donor in good health. Material for sequencing was T cells isolated from PBMCs.

DNA for the CDR3: TGCGCCAGCAGCCAAGTACAGGCCCAGAACACTGAAGCTTTCTTT. Residues: CASSQVQAQNTEAFF. The rearrangement joins TRBV4-1 to TRBJ1-1; TRBD1 might be the D (5 bases). The germline CDR1 and CDR2 sequences are MGHRA and YSYEKL. V was clipped by 1 base and J by 1 base, with 10 bases between them. There are 15 residues in the CDR3.